The entry below gives a single TCR beta chain sequence along with its context. This clonotype was picked up many times. This clone's antigen is unknown. Within one base of it there is no much larger clone, and no base qualities were kept. The sample is drawn from a study of T cells after yellow fever vaccination (dated by TCRdb to the late 2010s). In terms of the full investigation: Libraries from fractions with low cell numbers were prepared with the SMART-Seq v4 Ultra Low Input RNA kit. Bulk TCR alpha and beta repertoires were sequenced longitudinally to track T-cell clones before and after primary and booster YFV17D yellow fever vaccination. Two healthy male donors, one aged 18 to 30 and one aged 30 to 39 years, were included in the cohort. Blood was collected at multiple timepoints before and after primary and secondary immunization, and bulk PBMC replicates and cell subsets were isolated. What the study reported, not specific to this receptor: After the booster, most of the clones that had expanded following primary vaccination were detected again (roughly 97% of CD4 and 88% of CD8), which suggests that memory was broadly maintained. A small share of clonotypes occurred in both CD4 and CD8 compartments, likely arising from convergent recombination. The study included only a couple of donors, which limits how far the findings can be generalized. The secondary T-cell response was weaker than the primary response but faster, peaking on day 5 instead of day 15. FACS-sorted repertoires could contain abundant contaminating clonotypes from the bulk population, so computational filtering was required.

TCR cDNA was synthesized by 5'RACE template switching, which introduced a universal primer site and unique molecular identifiers. Priming of cDNA synthesis was performed from both the TCR alpha and TCR beta constant segments. Library amplification involved two PCR steps, and the second step added sample barcodes and sequencing adapters. Sequencing of libraries was performed on Illumina HiSeq 2500 (2x100 bp) or NovaSeq (2x150 bp). Per the authors' processing: Reads were demultiplexed and collapsed into UMI consensus sequences with MIGEC, and V(D)J alignment was performed with MiXCR. Clonotypes responding to the vaccine were identified with edgeR on replicate PBMC samples, with the criteria of FDR below 0.01 and a log2 fold change above 5 up to day 15. Each bulk clonotype received a CD4 or CD8 identity based on whether the sequenced CD4 or CD8 repertoire contained that clonotype at higher abundance. TCRdb reran the public reads through fastp at Q25 and MiXCR, keeping productive beta chains. Identical CDR3 proteins give one entry, which carries the most common genes and DNA. Clone size and V and J calls follow TCRdb, not the original study. The sample table shows about 360,000 distinct CDR3 sequences, and approximately 5.7% are seen once. The top ten hold approximately 15% of the sample.

The treatment or condition label, read with the paper, signifies: live attenuated yellow fever vaccine strain. At each blood-draw timepoint, two biological replicates of bulk PBMCs were obtained. A standard Ficoll-Paque protocol was used to isolate PBMCs from peripheral blood. TriZol was used to extract RNA from bulk PBMCs, CD4 and CD8 fractions, and dextramer-positive and dextramer-negative fractions. Trimming removed 1 base from V and 1 base from J, leaving 17 bases between the germline ends. The germline V gene specifies LGHNA as CDR1 and YNFKEQ as CDR2. The CDR3 measures 17 amino acids from cysteine to phenylalanine. The read is trimmed to its CDR3 DNA, 51 bases read in frame from base 1.

The chain links TRBV4-2 with TRBJ2-7; a tentative D call is TRBD2 (6 bases match). The input for sequencing was PBMCs, taken 5 days after the yellow fever booster vaccination. The TCR comes from a man younger than 45 who received the YFV17D yellow fever vaccine. DNA sequence: TGTGCCAGCAGCCAAGGGTCTGGGCGGGATCCATCCTACGAGCAGTACTTC. It codes for CASSQGSGRDPSYEQYF.